The rows below give T cell receptor beta chains drawn from one sample of a study of CD4 T cells in relation to SARS-CoV-2 and coronaviruses. These TCRs' antigens remain unknown. The protocol was immunoSEQ multiplex PCR, while the TCRdb copy is restricted to in-frame clones and leaves out a portion. The sample lists 25,000 to 30,000 clones, over 60% seen once, with roughly a fifth in the top ten. The sequenced material came from CD4+ T cells from PBMCs, cultured in vitro. Every receptor here comes from a human donor in good health. Each CDR3 is given with its conserved first and last residue. Each record gives: J gene, D gene, clone size, V gene, CDR3 DNA, CDR3 protein. The D gene is left open where the match is weak. Not every row has a clone size; where given, it reads once, few, many or a size class.

TRBJ2-7 | NA | NA | TRBV27 | TGTGCCAGCAGTTCCCCCCCCAGGGGTATCTACGAGCAGTACTTC | CASSSPPRGIYEQYF
TRBJ2-7 | NA | once | TRBV2 | TGTGCCAGCAGTGAGCAAGGGGGTGGGAAGTACTTC | CASSEQGGGKYF
TRBJ1-4 | NA | few | TRBV11-2 | TGTGCCAGCAGATCCGGGAGGGGGAGGGCAACTAATGAAAAACTGTTTTTT | CASRSGRGRATNEKLFF
TRBJ2-7 | NA | few | TRBV27 | TGTGCCAGCAGTACCTGGTCCCATCCCAACGAGCAGTACTTC | CASSTWSHPNEQYF
TRBJ2-2 | NA | once | TRBV5-1 | TGCGCCAGCAGATCCGGGGCGGACACCGGGGAGCTGTTTTTT | CASRSGADTGELFF
TRBJ2-3 | TRBD2 | NA | TRBV19 | TGTGCCAGCAGCAGCCGGGCGGCTAGCGGGGGGGCCGATACGCAGTATTTT | CASSSRAASGGADTQYF
TRBJ2-2 | NA | NA | TRBV5-1 | TGCGCCAGCAGAGACACCGGGGAGCTGTTTTTT | CASRDTGELFF
TRBJ2-3 | NA | NA | TRBV30 | TGTGCCTGGAGTGGGGGTGACACAGATACGCAGTATTTT | CAWSGGDTDTQYF
TRBJ1-1 | NA | few | TRBV13 | TGTGCCAGCAGCTTAGTGGTCCTATCCGTTGGTGAAGCTTTCTTT | CASSLVVLSVGEAFF
TRBJ1-2 | TRBD1 | NA | TRBV7-2 | TGTGCCAGCAGCTTACGTGGGACAGGGGGGAACTATGGCTACACCTTC | CASSLRGTGGNYGYTF
TRBJ1-5 | TRBD1 | NA | TRBV18 | TGTGCCAGCTCACCCGGGACAGGGGGAAATCAGCCCCAGCATTTT | CASSPGTGGNQPQHF
TRBJ2-7 | TRBD2 | few | TRBV12-5 | TGTGCTAGTGGCTGGGGGCTAGCGGGACTCTACGAGCAGTACTTC | CASGWGLAGLYEQYF
TRBJ1-5 | NA | once | TRBV7-9 | TGTGCCAGCAGCCCAACCCCGCAACAGAGCCAGCCCCAGCATTTT | CASSPTPQQSQPQHF
TRBJ1-2 | NA | few | TRBV5-4 | TGTGCCAGCAGCTTGGGGGGGGGCTTCGGGTTCGGCTATGGCTACACCTTC | CASSLGGGFGFGYGYTF
TRBJ2-7 | TRBD1 | NA | TRBV11-2 | TGTGCCAGCAGCAAGACGACCGGGACAGCCTACGAGCAGTACTTC | CASSKTTGTAYEQYF
TRBJ2-1 | TRBD1 | NA | TRBV18 | TGTGCCAGCTCACCAGGGACAGGGGCTAATGAGCAGTTCTTC | CASSPGTGANEQFF
TRBJ2-5 | TRBD2 | once | TRBV7-2 | TGTGCCAGCAGCTTAGTGCAACGGGGGGGCCGGGAGACCCAGTACTTC | CASSLVQRGGRETQYF
TRBJ2-5 | NA | NA | TRBV6-5 | TGTGCCAGCAGGATTGGCCCGGGACACCAAGAGACCCAGTACTTC | CASRIGPGHQETQYF
TRBJ1-2 | NA | few | TRBV19 | TGTGCCAGTAGTTTGGGACCAGCGGGCTACACCTTC | CASSLGPAGYTF
TRBJ2-2 | NA | few | TRBV5-1 | TGCGCCAGCAGCCCGAGTGTGGGAAACACCGGGGAGCTGTTTTTT | CASSPSVGNTGELFF
TRBJ1-2 | TRBD1 | few | TRBV4-1 | TGCGCCAGCAGCCAAGGATCTAGGACAGGTTTCCTCTATGGCTACACCTTC | CASSQGSRTGFLYGYTF
TRBJ2-3 | TRBD2 | NA | TRBV3-1/TRBV3-2 | TGTGCCAGCAGCCCCCAGGGAGCGGGGGAAGACCCAGATACGCAGTATTTT | CASSPQGAGEDPDTQYF
TRBJ1-1 | TRBD1 | NA | TRBV6-2/TRBV6-3 | TGTGCCAGCAGCGGGACAGGGGGCACTGAAGCTTTCTTT | CASSGTGGTEAFF
TRBJ1-6 | NA | few | TRBV10-2 | TGCGCCACCCGGGACACTTATAATTCACCCCTCCACTTT | CATRDTYNSPLHF
TRBJ1-2 | NA | NA | TRBV5-1 | TGCGCCAGCAGTTTGTTAACCGGGACGGCGGCTGGCTATGGCTACACCTTC | CASSLLTGTAAGYGYTF
TRBJ2-7 | NA | NA | TRBV19 | TGTGCCAGTAGTAATAGTGGGGGCAGGGGTGCTGGCGAGCAGTACTTC | CASSNSGGRGAGEQYF
TRBJ2-7 | TRBD2 | NA | TRBV7-2 | TGTGCCAGCAGCTCATCGGGACTAGCCCCCTACGAGCAGTACTTC | CASSSSGLAPYEQYF
TRBJ1-2 | NA | NA | TRBV9 | TGTGCCAGCAGCGATGGTCGTCCTGACTATGGCTACACCTTC | CASSDGRPDYGYTF
TRBJ1-6 | NA | NA | TRBV11-2 | TGTGCCAGCAGCTTAGGAAGACAGTTCAGTAATTCACCCCTCCACTTT | CASSLGRQFSNSPLHF